The 23 T cell receptor beta chains in this list originate from one sample, sequenced in a study of blood T cell repertoires in COVID-19. Measured with immunoSEQ multiplex PCR; TCRdb has only the in-frame clones, and not every one. There are over 200,000 clones in the sample; around 89% occur only once, and around 10% lies in the top ten. The sequencing input was PBMCs or T cells enriched from blood (not recorded which). These receptors came from a middle-aged man who had recovered from COVID-19.

This sequence joins TRBV3-1 (or the pseudogene TRBV3-2) and TRBJ2-5; D gene unclear. Germline lookup yields CDR1 LGHDT and CDR2 YNNKEL (reference sequence). The CDR3 contains 12 residues. Trimming took off 4 bases at V and 5 bases at J, with 8 bases between the two ends. The CDR3 DNA is TGTGCCAGCAGCCGTGTTATGGAGACCCAGTACTTC. Its protein is CASSRVMETQYF.

V is TRBV27 and J is TRBJ2-7; 11 bases match TRBD2. CDR1 and CDR2 from the germline V gene are MNHEY and SMNVEV (reference sequence). This CDR3 comprises 16 residues. Trimming at V came to 5 bases and at J to 3 bases, leaving 9 bases not matched to a gene. CDR3 sequence (DNA): TGTGCCAGCAGTGGCCCGGGGACTAGCGGCGGCTACGAGCAGTACTTC. It codes for CASSGPGTSGGYEQYF.

The chain is built from TRBV5-1 and TRBJ1-4; a weak D match, TRBD1 (5 bases). Germline V gene sequence: CDR1 SGHRS, CDR2 YFSETQ. V lost 1 base and J 0 bases, leaving 10 bases between the germline ends. The CDR3 is 16 amino acids. The CDR3 region has the DNA TGCGCCAGCAGCTTGAGTACAGGAGCAACTAATGAAAAACTGTTTTTT. It is translated as CASSLSTGATNEKLFF. Drawing the rest from reference TRBV5-1 and TRBJ1-4, the complete variable domain is KAGVTQTPRYLIKTRGQQVTLSCSPISGHRSVSWYQQTPGQGLQFLFEYFSETQRNKGNFPGRFSGRQFSNSRSEMNVSTLELGDSALYLCASSLSTGATNEKLFFGSGTQLSVL.

For the CDR3, the DNA is TGTGCCACCAGCATAAGAGCTAACTATGGCTACACCTTC. It is translated as CATSIRANYGYTF. The chain carries TRBV15 and TRBJ1-2; D is unresolved. Germline V lookup: CDR1 LNHNV, CDR2 YYDKDF (reference sequence). CDR3 length: 13 amino acids. With 4 bases removed from V and 0 bases from J, the gap between germline ends came to 6 bases.

The V gene is TRBV18, the J gene TRBJ2-4; 7 nucleotides match TRBD2. The J segment lost 7 bases and the V segment lost 3 bases, leaving 15 bases of the junction unmatched. CDR3 length: 17 amino acids. The germline gives CDR1 KGHSH, CDR2 LQKENI. The DNA for the CDR3 is TGTGCCAGCTCACCGGGGGGGAGGAGCCCCCTCAATAACATTCAGTACTTC. It yields the protein CASSPGGRSPLNNIQYF.

This rearrangement joins TRBV19 to TRBJ2-7, with 8 bases matching TRBD1. Germline assignment: CDR1 LNHDA and CDR2 SQIVND (reference sequence). CDR3 length: 16 residues. V shed 7 bases and J 7 bases; nucleotides not matched to a gene: 18. The CDR3 DNA reads as TGTGCCAGTACCCCAGTCTTTGGGCAGGGGGCGGGAGAGCAGTACTTC. As protein: CASTPVFGQGAGEQYF. Variable domain in full (rest from reference TRBV19 and TRBJ2-7): DGGITQSPKYLFRKEGQNVTLSCEQNLNHDAMYWYRQDPGQGLRLIYYSQIVNDFQKGDIAEGYSVSREKKESFPLTVTSAQKNPTAFYLCASTPVFGQGAGEQYFGPGTRLTVT.

This sequence joins TRBV7-8 and TRBJ2-2; D is uncertain. Germline CDR1 and CDR2: SGHVS and FQNEAQ. This CDR3 has 13 amino acids. Trimming took off 3 bases at V and 5 bases at J, with 7 bases between the two ends. This CDR3 reads CASSLAPTGELFF. For the CDR3, the DNA is TGTGCCAGCAGCTTGGCCCCTACCGGGGAGCTGTTTTTT.

This clone was counted only a few times. The J gene is TRBJ2-1, the V gene TRBV27, with 7 bases identical to TRBD2. J gave up 6 bases and V 2 bases, and 10 bases lay outside the gene matches. This CDR3 comprises 16 residues. Germline CDR1 and CDR2: MNHEY and SMNVEV (reference sequence). CDR3 protein: CASSLSRGSPLNEQFF. In DNA, the CDR3 is TGTGCCAGCAGTTTAAGTCGCGGGAGTCCCCTCAATGAGCAGTTCTTC.

The chain combines TRBV25-1 with TRBJ1-3; D gene ambiguous. The germline CDR1 and CDR2 sequences are MGHDK and SYGVNS. The CDR3 length is 14 residues. Trimming shortened V by 7 bases and J by 4 bases, and 14 bases separated the two germline ends. CDR3 in DNA: TGTGCCAGCACCAACACAAGAACCGGAAACACCATATATTTT. Protein: CASTNTRTGNTIYF. Full variable domain (outside the CDR3, taken from reference TRBV25-1 and TRBJ1-3): EADIYQTPRYLVIGTGKKITLECSQTMGHDKMYWYQQDPGMELHLIHYSYGVNSTEKGDLSSESTVSRIRTEHFPLTLESARPSHTSQYLCASTNTRTGNTIYFGEGSWLTVV.

The chain combines TRBV14 with TRBJ1-1, with D perhaps TRBD1 (5 bases). Germline V gives CDR1 SGHDN, CDR2 FVKESK. The CDR3 consists of 15 residues. Trimming removed 0 bases at V and 6 bases at J, with 14 bases between. Here the CDR3 reads CASSQDSRRDSEAFF. As DNA, the CDR3 is TGTGCCAGCAGCCAAGATAGCAGGAGGGACTCTGAAGCTTTCTTT.

For the CDR3, the DNA is TGTGCCAGTTTCCGGGACAGTGTCAACTATGGCTACACCTTC. It specifies CASFRDSVNYGYTF. The chain carries TRBV5-4 and TRBJ1-2, with TRBD1 matching 7 bases. V shed 8 bases and J 2 bases; nucleotides not matched to a gene: 9. The CDR3 spans 14 residues. Germline-derived CDR1 and CDR2 are SGHNT and YYREEE (reference sequence).

This clone occurred a few times. The CDR3 sequence: CASSLGTSNTEAFF. For the CDR3, the DNA is TGCGCCAGCAGCTTGGGGACTTCGAACACTGAAGCTTTCTTT. The V and J genes are TRBV5-1 and TRBJ1-1, with D hard to call. CDR3 length: 14 amino acids. Trimming left V 0 bases short and J 1 base short, with 7 bases between. The V gene's germline CDR1 is SGHRS and CDR2 YFSETQ.

The chain is built from TRBV19 and TRBJ1-1; D call uncertain. V lost 3 bases, J lost 0 bases, and 11 bases lay in between. Germline CDR1 LNHDA, CDR2 SQIVND (reference sequence). CDR3 length: 15 amino acids. CDR3 loop: CASSMRQGMNTEAFF. CDR3 sequence (DNA): TGTGCCAGTAGTATGAGACAAGGAATGAACACTGAAGCTTTCTTT. The complete variable domain, with remaining parts taken from reference TRBV19 and TRBJ1-1, reads DGGITQSPKYLFRKEGQNVTLSCEQNLNHDAMYWYRQDPGQGLRLIYYSQIVNDFQKGDIAEGYSVSREKKESFPLTVTSAQKNPTAFYLCASSMRQGMNTEAFFGQGTRLTVV.

The V gene is TRBV6-1, the J gene TRBJ1-1; D may be TRBD1 (5 bases). V lost 3 bases, J lost 10 bases, and 9 bases lay in between. The CDR3 length is 11 residues. CDR1 is MNHNS, CDR2 SASEGT, per germline. The DNA of the CDR3 is TGTGCCAGCAGTGACAGGGTTGCAGCTTTCTTT. As protein: CASSDRVAAFF.

The chain recombines TRBV13 with TRBJ2-1; TRBD1 agrees at 7 bases. The V segment lost 4 bases and the J segment 0 bases; nucleotides outside the gene matches: 12. Germline lookup yields CDR1 PRHDT and CDR2 FYEKMQ (reference sequence). The CDR3 contains 18 residues. The CDR3: CASSSNLGQTSSYNEQFF. As DNA, the CDR3 is TGTGCCAGCAGCTCGAACTTGGGACAGACCAGCTCCTACAATGAGCAGTTCTTC.

This rearrangement joins TRBV6-5 to TRBJ1-1; weak D call: TRBD1 (6 bases). The CDR3 has 14 residues. Trimming took 6 bases from V and 0 from J, leaving 11 bases between them. Germline CDR1 is MNHEY and CDR2 is SVGAGI. The CDR3: CASRRTEMNTEAFF. CDR3 DNA: TGTGCCAGCAGGAGGACAGAAATGAACACTGAAGCTTTCTTT.

This chain links TRBV11-2 with TRBJ2-3, with a possible D match to TRBD1 (6 bases). CDR1 is SGHAT and CDR2 is FQNNGV in the germline V gene. V lost 2 bases and J 4 bases, leaving 13 bases between the germline ends. The CDR3 has 15 amino acids. CDR3 nucleotide sequence: TGTGCCAGCAGCTTACGGGAAGGGGGTGCAGATACGCAGTATTTT. The encoded protein is CASSLREGGADTQYF.

The V gene is TRBV7-8, the J gene TRBJ2-5; D might be TRBD1 (6 bases). CDR1 and CDR2 from the germline V gene are SGHVS and FQNEAQ. The CDR3 sequence is 13 residues long. The V and J ends lost 5 bases and 3 bases respectively, with 10 bases between them. This CDR3 is CASSQDREETQYF. The DNA of the CDR3 is TGTGCCAGCAGCCAGGACAGAGAAGAGACCCAGTACTTC.

This chain links TRBV5-1 with TRBJ1-5; 9 bases line up with TRBD1. This CDR3 is 17 amino acids long. CDR1 is SGHRS and CDR2 is YFSETQ in the germline V gene. Trimming removed 0 bases from V and 1 base from J; junction bases left unmatched: 5. CDR3 DNA: TGCGCCAGCAGCTTGGCCCCACAGGGGGCAAGCAATCAGCCCCAGCATTTT. Protein sequence: CASSLAPQGASNQPQHF.

This chain links TRBV10-3 with TRBJ2-7, with D perhaps TRBD1 (6 bases). Per the germline V gene, CDR1 is ENHRY and CDR2 is SYGVKD. The CDR3 has 15 residues. V gave up 3 bases and J gave up 0 bases, with 12 bases separating them. CDR3 DNA: TGTGCCATCAGTGAAGACACAGGGAGCTCCTACGAGCAGTACTTC. Its protein product is CAISEDTGSSYEQYF.

The chain combines TRBV14 with TRBJ2-1; the match to TRBD1 covers 7 bases. The CDR3 has 19 amino acids. The ends lost 2 bases at V and 8 bases at J; junction bases unmatched: 21. Per germline, CDR1 SGHDN and CDR2 FVKESK. The CDR3 bases are TGTGCCAGCAGCCAAATAAGATCAAGGGGGCGCGGACAAGTGTATGAGCAGTTCTTC. Residues: CASSQIRSRGRGQVYEQFF.

The V call is TRBV27, the J call TRBJ1-1, with D perhaps matching TRBD1 (6 bases). Germline-derived CDR1 and CDR2 are MNHEY and SMNVEV (reference sequence). This CDR3 is built from 11 residues. The V and J ends lost 6 bases and 11 bases respectively, with 13 bases between them. The CDR3 coding sequence is TGTGCCAGCAGGGGGGGGGCTGGCGCTTTCTTT. Amino acids: CASRGGAGAFF.

The rearrangement joins TRBV25-1 to TRBJ2-2, with D possibly being TRBD1 (5 bases). This CDR3 comprises 13 residues. V lost 7 bases to trimming and J lost 5 bases, with 11 bases between them. The germline V gene has CDR1 MGHDK and CDR2 SYGVNS. The DNA for the CDR3 is TGTGCCAGCATGGGGCTGGGGACCGGGGAGCTGTTTTTT. Protein product: CASMGLGTGELFF.